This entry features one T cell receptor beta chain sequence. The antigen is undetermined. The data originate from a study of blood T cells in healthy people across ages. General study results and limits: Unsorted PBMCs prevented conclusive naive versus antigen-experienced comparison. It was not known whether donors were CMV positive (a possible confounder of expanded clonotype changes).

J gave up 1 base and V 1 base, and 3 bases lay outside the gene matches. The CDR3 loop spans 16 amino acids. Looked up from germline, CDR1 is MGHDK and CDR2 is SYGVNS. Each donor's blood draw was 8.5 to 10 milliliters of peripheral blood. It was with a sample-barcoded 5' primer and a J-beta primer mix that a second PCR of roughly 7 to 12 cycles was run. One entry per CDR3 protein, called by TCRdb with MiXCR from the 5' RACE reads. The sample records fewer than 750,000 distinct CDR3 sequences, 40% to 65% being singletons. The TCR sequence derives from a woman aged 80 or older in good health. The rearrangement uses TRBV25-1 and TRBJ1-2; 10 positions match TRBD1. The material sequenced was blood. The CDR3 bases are TGTGCCAGCAGTGAATTAGGGACAGGGGATAACTATGGCTACACCTTC. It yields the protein CASSELGTGDNYGYTF.